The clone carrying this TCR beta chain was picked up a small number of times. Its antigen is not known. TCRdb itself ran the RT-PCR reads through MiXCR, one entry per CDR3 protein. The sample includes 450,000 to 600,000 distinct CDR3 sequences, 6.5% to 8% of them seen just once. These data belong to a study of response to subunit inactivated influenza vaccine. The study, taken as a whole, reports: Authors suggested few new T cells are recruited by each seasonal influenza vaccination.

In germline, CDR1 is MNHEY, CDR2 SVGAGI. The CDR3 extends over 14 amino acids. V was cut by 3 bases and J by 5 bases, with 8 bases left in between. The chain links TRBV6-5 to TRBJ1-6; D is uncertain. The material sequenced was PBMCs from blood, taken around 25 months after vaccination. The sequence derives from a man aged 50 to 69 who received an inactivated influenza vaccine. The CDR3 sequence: CASSYGFDNSPLHF. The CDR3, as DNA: TGTGCCAGCAGTTATGGGTTCGATAATTCACCCCTCCACTTT.